This TCR beta chain emerged from a study of T-cell memory formation after mild COVID-19. It was 5'RACE with constant-segment primers that produced the TCR alpha and TCR beta cDNA libraries, which carried sample barcodes and UMIs. One entry per CDR3 protein, called by TCRdb with MiXCR from the 5' RACE reads. The data hold about 90,000 distinct CDR3 sequences, with 10% to 15% observed a single time. Details on this clonotype: Its antigen is not identified.

Overall study findings and caveats: Among CD4+ contracting clones, most were CM and EM, and CD8+ ones EMRA. Clones contracting over day 15 to 85 were CD4/CD8 balanced, with later expanders leaning CD4+.

The source is an adult woman who had mild COVID-19 (a few samples of this study predate the infection). Cell type and time point are not known. Sequenced material: PBMCs or a T cell subset sorted from them (not recorded which).

The CDR3 coding sequence is TGCGCCAGCAGCCCCCAGGGTTACGCTGAAGCTTTCTTT. Amino acid sequence: CASSPQGYAEAFF. This sequence joins TRBV5-1 and TRBJ1-1, with D possibly matching TRBD1 (5 bases). V was pared by 4 bases and J by 6 bases, with 13 bases between. The CDR3 runs 13 residues. Germline CDR1 and CDR2: SGHRS and YFSETQ.